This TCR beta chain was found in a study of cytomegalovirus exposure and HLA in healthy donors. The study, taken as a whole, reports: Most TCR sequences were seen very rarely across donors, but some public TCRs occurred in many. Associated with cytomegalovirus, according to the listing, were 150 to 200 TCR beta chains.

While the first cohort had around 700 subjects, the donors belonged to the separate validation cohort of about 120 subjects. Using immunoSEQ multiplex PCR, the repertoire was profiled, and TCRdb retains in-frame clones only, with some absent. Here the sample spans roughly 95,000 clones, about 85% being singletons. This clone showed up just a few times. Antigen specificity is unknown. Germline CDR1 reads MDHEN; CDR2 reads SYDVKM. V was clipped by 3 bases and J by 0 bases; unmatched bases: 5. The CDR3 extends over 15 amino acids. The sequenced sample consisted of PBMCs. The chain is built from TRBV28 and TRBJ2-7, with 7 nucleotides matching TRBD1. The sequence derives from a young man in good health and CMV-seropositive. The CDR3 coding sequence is TGTGCCAGCAGTTTTGACAGGGAAAGCTCCTACGAGCAGTACGTC. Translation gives CASSFDRESSYEQYV.